These 8 T cell receptor beta chains came from one sample sequenced in a study of cytomegalovirus exposure and HLA in healthy donors. 60 Vbeta and 13 Jbeta primers were used in PCR. Assay: immunoSEQ multiplex PCR; the TCRdb copy retains only in-frame clones and omits some. The sample has 95,000 to 100,000 clones; 75% to 90% are singletons. Sequences were obtained from PBMCs. These receptors originate from a man younger than 40 in good health and CMV-seronegative.

The chain joins TRBV18 to TRBJ2-7, with 8 bases identical to TRBD1. Unmatched junction bases numbered 8, after V lost 7 bases and J lost 3 bases. The CDR3 loop spans 14 amino acids. Germline CDR1 reads KGHSH; CDR2 reads LQKENI. The CDR3 sequence is CASYTPGGLYEQYF. The CDR3 DNA is TGTGCCAGCTACACGCCAGGGGGCCTCTACGAGCAGTACTTC.

The DNA of the CDR3 is TGCGCCAGCAGCTTGGGACAGCTGAATGAAAAACTGTTTTTT. It translates to CASSLGQLNEKLFF. J is TRBJ1-4 and V is TRBV5-1; tentative D call: TRBD1 (5 bases). CDR1 is SGHRS, CDR2 YFSETQ, per germline. The CDR3 covers 14 residues. The ends were cut back, 0 bases at V and 5 bases at J, with 8 bases in the middle. The whole variable domain, filled in from reference TRBV5-1 and TRBJ1-4, reads KAGVTQTPRYLIKTRGQQVTLSCSPISGHRSVSWYQQTPGQGLQFLFEYFSETQRNKGNFPGRFSGRQFSNSRSEMNVSTLELGDSALYLCASSLGQLNEKLFFGSGTQLSVL.

This rearrangement joins TRBV11-3 to TRBJ2-3; D is ambiguous. Germline CDR1 SGHNT, CDR2 YENEEA. The ends were cut back, 5 bases at V and 0 bases at J, with 9 bases in the middle. The CDR3 is 14 amino acids. CDR3 in DNA: TGTGCCAGCAGCCCCACCCGGAGCACAGATACGCAGTATTTT. Translation: CASSPTRSTDTQYF.

This clone was observed a few times. This sequence joins TRBV14 and TRBJ1-1; D unclear. This CDR3 region has 16 residues. Germline loops: CDR1 SGHDN, CDR2 FVKESK. Trimming shortened V by 4 bases and J by 1 base, and 16 bases separated the two germline ends. CDR3 loop: CASSPPGPEGNTEAFF. CDR3 nucleotide sequence: TGTGCCAGCAGCCCTCCCGGGCCCGAGGGGAACACTGAAGCTTTCTTT.

This chain connects TRBV5-4 to TRBJ2-7; 8 bases are shared with TRBD2. Germline V lookup: CDR1 SGHNT, CDR2 YYREEE (reference sequence). There are 15 residues in the CDR3. Germline trimming cut 0 bases from V and 4 bases from J; bases unmatched to any gene: 6. CDR3 amino acids: CASSLGGRGVYEQYF. CDR3 nucleotides: TGTGCCAGCAGCTTGGGTGGGCGGGGGGTTTACGAGCAGTACTTC.

This chain uses TRBV9 with TRBJ2-3, with 10 bases that match TRBD2. The CDR3 length is 14 residues. Germline V gene data show CDR1 as SGDLS and CDR2 as YYNGEE. J lost 4 bases, V lost 6 bases, and 5 bases had no gene match. CDR3 nucleotides: TGTGCCAGCAACAGCGGGAGGGCCTCAGATACGCAGTATTTT. Amino acid sequence: CASNSGRASDTQYF.

Regarding this clone: Other DNA variants within this sample encode the same CDR3. The chain carries TRBV6-1 and TRBJ2-3; 7 bases line up with TRBD2. The CDR3 covers 15 residues. V gave up 4 bases and J gave up 7 bases; unmatched junction bases: 11. Germline V gene lookup returns CDR1 MNHNS and CDR2 SASEGT. CDR3 sequence (DNA): TGTGCCAGCAGTGTTGCGGGAGTACGTCCGAATACGCAGTATTTT. Amino acids: CASSVAGVRPNTQYF.

J is TRBJ2-1 and V is TRBV15, with 9 nucleotides matching TRBD1. The CDR3 is made up of 15 amino acids. V lost 1 base and J lost 8; bases outside the gene matches: 6. Germline V gives CDR1 LNHNV, CDR2 YYDKDF (reference sequence). CDR3 protein: CATSRGTGQGDEQFF. The DNA for the CDR3 is TGTGCCACCAGCAGAGGAACGGGACAGGGAGATGAGCAGTTCTTC.